This TCR beta chain is drawn from a study of blood T cell repertoires in COVID-19. Overall study context: The study drew acute and convalescent COVID-19 samples from the United States, Italy and Spain.

This clone has more than one count but fewer than ten. Losses at the gene ends were 4 bases for V and 4 bases for J; bases not matched to a gene: 7. The CDR3 sequence is 14 residues long. Germline assignment: CDR1 SGHNT and CDR2 YYREEE (reference sequence). In the original workflow: Scientists estimated how many nucleated cells there were by amplifying reference gene primers. Assay used: immunoSEQ multiplex PCR; TCRdb lists only in-frame clones, some missing. The DNA was the basis for D and trimming; V, J and clone size are from that table. Here the sample spans about 73,000 clones, about four fifths being singletons.

The receptor was isolated from a man aged 45 to 65 with active COVID-19. The chain links TRBV5-4 to TRBJ2-7, with 8 nucleotides matching TRBD1. The specimen sequenced was peripheral blood. The CDR3 DNA follows: TGTGCCAGCAGCCCACCGGGACAGGCGTACGAGCAGTACTTC. Translation gives CASSPPGQAYEQYF. The full variable domain, rest sourced from reference TRBV5-4 and TRBJ2-7, is ETGVTQSPTHLIKTRGQQVTLRCSSQSGHNTVSWYQQALGQGPQFIFQYYREEENGRGNFPPRFSGLQFPNYSSELNVNALELDDSALYLCASSPPGQAYEQYFGPGTRLTVT.